This is a list of T cell receptor beta chains from one sample in a study of cytomegalovirus exposure and HLA in healthy donors. Sequencing used immunoSEQ multiplex PCR; TCRdb keeps in-frame clones, though not all of them. The sample includes around 98,000 clones, 87% seen only once; the top ten take roughly 3.7%. Sequenced: PBMCs. All receptors derive from a young woman in good health and CMV-seronegative. CDR3s include the opening cysteine and the closing phenylalanine or tryptophan. The order of the fields is D gene, V gene, clone size, J gene, CDR3 protein, CDR3 DNA. The D gene is left open where the match is weak. Clone size is stated in some rows and not others, as once, few, many or a class when expanded.

>.|TRBV6-1|.|TRBJ1-4
CASSRSAGANEKLFF
TGTGCCAGCAGCAGATCTGCGGGGGCTAATGAAAAACTGTTTTTT
>.|TRBV7-2|.|TRBJ2-7
CASSLGAGVAYEQYF
TGTGCCAGCAGCTTGGGCGCAGGGGTAGCCTACGAGCAGTACTTC
>TRBD2|TRBV10-3|.|TRBJ2-1
CAISGGGSSYNEQFF
TGTGCCATCAGTGGCGGCGGGAGCTCCTACAATGAGCAGTTCTTC
>.|TRBV18|.|TRBJ2-1
CASSPPLGSHVF
TGTGCCAGCTCACCACCACTCGGGTCGCACGTCTTC
>.|TRBV6-1|.|TRBJ1-4
CASSELGRGEKLFF
TGTGCCAGCAGTGAACTCGGACGGGGTGAAAAACTGTTTTTT
>.|TRBV6-5|.|TRBJ1-1
CASSYIGGDTEAFF
TGTGCCAGCAGTTATATAGGGGGGGACACTGAAGCTTTCTTT
>.|TRBV18|once|TRBJ1-2
CASSLSGDSDGYTF
TGTGCCAGCTCCCTCTCAGGAGACAGCGATGGCTACACCTTC
>.|TRBV7-6|.|TRBJ2-7
CASSRPYLPSEYF
TGTGCCAGCAGCCGCCCTTATCTACCCAGCGAGTACTTC
>.|TRBV5-1|.|TRBJ2-7
CASRSPDGGEQYF
TGCGCCAGCCGCTCCCCCGATGGCGGCGAGCAGTACTTC
>TRBD2|TRBV7-9|.|TRBJ2-7
CASSSGLAGEQYF
TGTGCCAGCAGCTCCGGACTAGCGGGGGAGCAGTACTTC
>TRBD1|TRBV6-5|.|TRBJ2-7
CASSYSTGGAYEQYF
TGTGCCAGCAGTTACTCGACAGGGGGCGCCTACGAGCAGTACTTC
>TRBD1|TRBV6-1|.|TRBJ2-1
CASRQGANYNEQFF
TGTGCCAGCAGACAGGGGGCAAACTACAATGAGCAGTTCTTC
>.|TRBV28|once|TRBJ2-7
CASSIPQGHEQYF
TGTGCCAGCAGTATACCACAGGGACACGAGCAGTACTTC
>.|TRBV28|.|TRBJ1-3
CASSLSARVSGNTIYF
TGTGCCAGCAGTCTTTCCGCCAGGGTCTCTGGAAACACCATATATTTT
>.|TRBV11-3|.|TRBJ2-5
CARSYARETQYF
TGTGCCAGGAGTTATGCGCGGGAGACCCAGTACTTC
>.|TRBV5-1|.|TRBJ2-3
CASSLRGTSTDTQYF
TGCGCCAGCAGCTTACGGGGAACTAGCACAGATACGCAGTATTTT
>.|TRBV9|.|TRBJ1-2
CASSVSGDYGYTF
TGTGCCAGCAGCGTTTCAGGGGACTATGGCTACACCTTC
>TRBD1|TRBV4-3|.|TRBJ2-7
CASSHDRGPYEQYF
TGCGCCAGCAGCCATGACAGGGGTCCCTACGAGCAGTACTTC
>.|TRBV21-1|.|TRBJ2-7
CASMQMTSALYEQYF
TGTGCCAGCATGCAGATGACTAGCGCCCTCTACGAGCAGTACTTC
>TRBD2|TRBV7-6|.|TRBJ2-5
CASSLMTSGETQYF
TGTGCCAGCAGCTTAATGACTAGCGGGGAGACCCAGTACTTC
>.|TRBV5-4|.|TRBJ1-1
CASSPGGGSGQRTEAFF
TGTGCCAGCAGCCCTGGTGGGGGGTCGGGGCAGAGAACTGAAGCTTTCTTT
>.|TRBV19|.|TRBJ1-2
CASSILGAGEYGYTF
TGTGCCAGTAGTATACTGGGGGCAGGGGAGTATGGCTACACCTTC
>TRBD2|TRBV11-2|.|TRBJ2-1
CASSPSSGRLNEQFF
TGTGCCAGCAGCCCTTCTAGCGGGAGACTGAATGAGCAGTTCTTC
>TRBD2|TRBV9|.|TRBJ2-7
CASSVRGDYEQYF
TGTGCCAGCAGCGTACGGGGGGACTACGAGCAGTACTTC
>.|TRBV6-5|.|TRBJ2-1
CASSYFGPRDSNEQFF
TGTGCCAGCAGTTACTTCGGGCCTAGGGACTCTAATGAGCAGTTCTTC
>.|TRBV7-6|few|TRBJ1-3
CASSSSGRTLSGNTIYF
TGTGCCAGCAGCTCCTCGGGAAGGACCCTCTCGGGAAACACCATATATTTT
>.|TRBV11-2|.|TRBJ2-1
CASSLLSEQFF
TGTGCCAGCAGCTTACTTTCTGAGCAGTTCTTC
>TRBD1|TRBV28|.|TRBJ1-2
CASSPGTGRYGYTF
TGTGCCAGCAGTCCCGGGACAGGGAGGTATGGCTACACCTTC
>.|TRBV5-1|once|TRBJ2-7
CASSFSPQGFYEQYF
TGCGCCAGCAGCTTCAGCCCGCAGGGGTTCTACGAGCAGTACTTC
>.|TRBV6-4|.|TRBJ2-1
CASTNGIEQFF
TGTGCCAGCACTAACGGGATAGAGCAGTTCTTC
>.|TRBV5-4|.|TRBJ2-7
CASSLGLDEQYF
TGTGCCAGCAGCTTGGGGCTGGACGAGCAGTACTTC
>.|TRBV5-1|.|TRBJ1-3
CASQSAGVSGNTIYF
TGCGCCAGCCAGTCCGCAGGGGTCTCTGGAAACACCATATATTTT
>TRBD2|TRBV4-1|few|TRBJ2-5
CASSQERTRVQETQYF
TGCGCCAGCAGCCAAGAAAGGACTAGGGTACAAGAGACCCAGTACTTC
>TRBD1|TRBV2|.|TRBJ1-1
CASSLDRGTEAFF
TGTGCCAGCAGTTTGGACAGGGGGACTGAAGCTTTCTTT
>TRBD1|TRBV6-1|.|TRBJ2-7
CASSGGQEGEQYF
TGTGCCAGCAGTGGGGGACAGGAAGGCGAGCAGTACTTC
>TRBD1|TRBV6-6|.|TRBJ1-4
CASRQRGRVEKLFF
TGTGCCAGCAGGCAAAGGGGGCGGGTTGAAAAACTGTTTTTT
>TRBD1|TRBV10-3|.|TRBJ2-2
CAISGGQGANTGELFF
TGTGCCATCAGTGGGGGACAGGGCGCGAACACCGGGGAGCTGTTTTTT
>.|TRBV2|.|TRBJ2-4
CASSGSGANIQYF
TGTGCCAGCAGTGGGTCGGGAGCAAACATTCAGTACTTC
>.|TRBV9|.|TRBJ1-1
CASSVAGNTEAFF
TGTGCCAGCAGCGTAGCGGGGAACACTGAAGCTTTCTTT
>.|TRBV6-1|.|TRBJ1-5
CASSEGQAFNQPQHF
TGTGCCAGCAGTGAAGGACAGGCTTTCAATCAGCCCCAGCATTTT
>.|TRBV21-1|.|TRBJ2-2
CARLGTAHKPRNTGELFF
TGTGCCCGACTTGGGACAGCCCACAAACCTAGGAACACCGGGGAGCTGTTTTTT
>.|TRBV11-2|.|TRBJ1-6
CASSVSPPSLNSPLHF
TGTGCCAGCAGCGTAAGCCCCCCGAGCCTTAATTCACCCCTCCACTTT
>.|TRBV7-2|few|TRBJ2-7
CASSFRDSSYEQYF
TGTGCCAGCAGCTTTCGTGACAGCTCCTACGAGCAGTACTTC
>.|TRBV7-2|once|TRBJ2-3
CASSLGYSADTQYF
TGTGCCAGCAGCTTGGGGTATAGCGCAGATACGCAGTATTTT
>TRBD2|TRBV4-3|.|TRBJ2-7
CASSQSSGKVYEQYF
TGCGCCAGCAGCCAATCTAGCGGGAAGGTGTACGAGCAGTACTTC
>TRBD2|TRBV4-2|.|TRBJ2-1
CASSPWTSSGNEQFF
TGTGCCAGCAGCCCCTGGACTAGCAGCGGTAATGAGCAGTTCTTC
>.|TRBV19|.|TRBJ2-7
CASSIPSYEQYF
TGTGCCAGTAGTATCCCTTCCTACGAGCAGTACTTC
>.|TRBV20-1|.|TRBJ1-4
CSATVGAKLFF
TGCAGTGCCACGGTTGGAGCAAAACTGTTTTTT
>.|TRBV6-1|once|TRBJ2-2
CATGSKSGVTGELFF
TGTGCCACCGGTTCGAAGTCGGGGGTCACCGGGGAGCTGTTTTTT
>.|TRBV7-9|few|TRBJ2-1
CASTEMSRADNEQFF
TGTGCCAGCACCGAGATGTCGAGGGCTGACAATGAGCAGTTCTTC
>.|TRBV6-1|.|TRBJ2-7
CASSRDYEQYF
TGTGCCAGCAGTCGGGACTACGAGCAGTACTTC
>.|TRBV27|few|TRBJ2-1
CASSFGPPGHHSQNEQFF
TGTGCCAGCAGTTTCGGCCCTCCAGGTCACCATAGTCAAAATGAGCAGTTCTTC
>.|TRBV25-1|.|TRBJ1-2
CASSEYAGYGYTF
TGTGCCAGCAGTGAATACGCGGGTTATGGCTACACCTTC
>TRBD1|TRBV18|.|TRBJ2-7
CASSLEPNRGWTYEQYF
TGTGCCAGCTCGCTGGAACCTAACAGGGGATGGACCTACGAGCAGTACTTC
>.|TRBV6-5|few|TRBJ1-2
CASSYLRGGYTF
TGTGCCAGCAGTTACCTCAGGGGCGGCTACACCTTC
>.|TRBV9|.|TRBJ1-2
CASSPPRGDYGYTF
TGTGCCAGCAGCCCACCCCGGGGGGACTATGGCTACACCTTC
>TRBD1|TRBV7-3|.|TRBJ1-2
CASSLAGGAGYGYTF
TGTGCCAGCAGCTTGGCAGGGGGCGCGGGCTATGGCTACACCTTC
>.|TRBV11-1|.|TRBJ1-2
CASSSRGGYYGYTF
TGTGCCAGCAGCAGCCGGGGGGGATACTATGGCTACACCTTC